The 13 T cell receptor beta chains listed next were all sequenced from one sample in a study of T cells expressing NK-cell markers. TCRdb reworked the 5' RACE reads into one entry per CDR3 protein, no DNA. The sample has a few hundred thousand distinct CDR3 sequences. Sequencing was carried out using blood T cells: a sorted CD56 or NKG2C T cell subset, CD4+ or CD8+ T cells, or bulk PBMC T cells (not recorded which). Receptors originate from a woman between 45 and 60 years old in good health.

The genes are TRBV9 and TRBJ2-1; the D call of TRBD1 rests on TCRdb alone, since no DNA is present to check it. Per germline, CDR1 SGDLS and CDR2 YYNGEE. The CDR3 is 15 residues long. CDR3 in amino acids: CASSVGGGLGDEQFF.

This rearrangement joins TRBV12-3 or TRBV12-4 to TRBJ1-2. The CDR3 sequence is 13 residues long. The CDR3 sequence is CASSLLLQYGYTF.

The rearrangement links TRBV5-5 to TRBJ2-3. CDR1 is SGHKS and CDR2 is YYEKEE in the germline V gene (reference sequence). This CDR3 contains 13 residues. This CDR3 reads CASSWAEGDTQYF.

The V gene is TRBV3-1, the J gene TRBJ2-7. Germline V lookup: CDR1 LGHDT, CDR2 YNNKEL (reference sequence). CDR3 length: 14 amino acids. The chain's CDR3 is CASSQGRSVYEQYF.

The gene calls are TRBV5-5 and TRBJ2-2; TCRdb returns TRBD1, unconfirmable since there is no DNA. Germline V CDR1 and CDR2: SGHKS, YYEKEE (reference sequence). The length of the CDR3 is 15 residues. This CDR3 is CASSHDGGYTGELFF.

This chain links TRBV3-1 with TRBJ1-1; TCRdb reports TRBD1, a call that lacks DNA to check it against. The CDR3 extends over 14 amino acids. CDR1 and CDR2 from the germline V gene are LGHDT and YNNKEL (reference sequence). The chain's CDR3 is CASSQWAVNTEAFF.

The CDR3 reads CASSQGRYEQYF. The V and J genes are TRBV4-1 and TRBJ2-7. CDR1 and CDR2 from the germline V gene are MGHRA and YSYEKL. The CDR3 covers 12 residues.

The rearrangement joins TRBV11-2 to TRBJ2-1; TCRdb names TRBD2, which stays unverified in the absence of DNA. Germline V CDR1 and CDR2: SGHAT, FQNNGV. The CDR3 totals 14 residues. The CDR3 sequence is CASSLLAGVSEQFF. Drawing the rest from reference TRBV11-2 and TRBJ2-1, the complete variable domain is EAGVAQSPRYKIIEKRQSVAFWCNPISGHATLYWYQQILGQGPKLLIQFQNNGVVDDSQLPKDRFSAERLKGVDSTLKIQPAKLEDSAVYLCASSLLAGVSEQFFGPGTRLTVL.

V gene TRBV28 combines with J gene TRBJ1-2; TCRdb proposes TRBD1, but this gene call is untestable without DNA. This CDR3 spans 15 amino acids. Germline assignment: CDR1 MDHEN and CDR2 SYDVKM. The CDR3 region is CASRTTGGREYGYTF.

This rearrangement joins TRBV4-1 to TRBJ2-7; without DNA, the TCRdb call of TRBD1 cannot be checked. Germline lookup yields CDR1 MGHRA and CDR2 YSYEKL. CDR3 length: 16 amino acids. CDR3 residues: CASSPQGRTGYYEQYF.

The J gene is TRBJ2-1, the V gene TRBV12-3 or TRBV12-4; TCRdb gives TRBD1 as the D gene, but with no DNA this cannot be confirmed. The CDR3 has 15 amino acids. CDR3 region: CASIPTDQSYNEQFF.

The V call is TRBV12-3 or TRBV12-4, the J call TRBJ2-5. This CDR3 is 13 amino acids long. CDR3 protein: CASSPGRRETQYF.

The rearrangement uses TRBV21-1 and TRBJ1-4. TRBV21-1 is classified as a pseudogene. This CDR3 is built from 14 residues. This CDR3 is CASSNWWEEEKLFF.